This is a list of T cell receptor beta chains from one sample in a study of cytomegalovirus exposure and HLA in healthy donors. The assay was immunoSEQ multiplex PCR, and TCRdb's table has in-frame clones only and misses some. The sample consists of some 170,000 clones, more than 70% of them appearing once. Sequenced sample: PBMCs. Every receptor here comes from a man aged 25 to 45 in good health and CMV-seropositive. CDR3s include the opening cysteine and the closing phenylalanine or tryptophan. D genes are given only for firm matches. Clone size is shown for a subset of rows, as once, few, many or a class of expanded clone.

d_gene,j_gene,v_gene,abundance,CDR3aa,CDR3nt
-,TRBJ2-1,TRBV29-1,few,CSVGQSSYNEQFF,TGCAGCGTTGGGCAGTCCTCCTACAATGAGCAGTTCTTC
-,TRBJ1-5,TRBV6-1,-,CASSEMDRGNQPQHF,TGTGCCAGCAGTGAGATGGACAGAGGTAATCAGCCCCAGCATTTT
TRBD1,TRBJ2-7,TRBV6-1,-,CASSEGTGGSYEQYF,TGTGCCAGCAGTGAAGGGACAGGGGGCTCCTACGAGCAGTACTTC
-,TRBJ1-1,TRBV13,-,CASSQLGHGNTEAFF,TGTGCCAGCAGCCAACTAGGTCATGGGAACACTGAAGCTTTCTTT
TRBD1,TRBJ1-2,TRBV2,-,CPSSEGTGNYGYTF,TGTCCCAGCAGCGAAGGGACAGGGAACTATGGCTACACCTTC
-,TRBJ2-1,TRBV7-2,-,CASSPRGGVNEQFF,TGTGCCAGCAGCCCTAGGGGGGGCGTTAATGAGCAGTTCTTC
TRBD1,TRBJ1-5,TRBV5-1,-,CASSAGQGNQPQHF,TGCGCCAGCAGCGCCGGACAGGGGAATCAGCCCCAGCATTTT
-,TRBJ1-2,TRBV2,few,CASSYRDSAYGYTF,TGTGCCAGCAGTTACCGGGACTCCGCTTATGGCTACACCTTC
TRBD1,TRBJ1-4,TRBV7-9,-,CASSSGQDNEKLFF,TGTGCCAGCAGCTCGGGACAGGATAATGAAAAACTGTTTTTT
TRBD2,TRBJ2-7,TRBV27,-,CASSRGRSYEQYF,TGTGCCAGCAGTCGCGGGAGAAGCTACGAGCAGTACTTC
-,TRBJ2-7,TRBV10-1,-,CASSESGIEQYF,TGCGCCAGCAGTGAGTCCGGGATCGAGCAGTACTTC
TRBD2,TRBJ2-3,TRBV7-3,-,CASSLELAGDTQYF,TGTGCCAGCAGCTTAGAACTAGCGGGAGATACGCAGTATTTT
-,TRBJ1-2,TRBV4-1,-,CASSQVPRTGAGGGYTF,TGCGCCAGCAGCCAAGTCCCCCGGACGGGGGCGGGAGGTGGCTACACCTTC
TRBD2,TRBJ2-7,TRBV28,-,CASTLRTSSYEQYF,TGTGCCAGCACCCTTAGGACTAGTTCCTACGAGCAGTACTTC
TRBD1,TRBJ2-3,TRBV5-6,-,CASSPGTGVSTDTQYF,TGTGCCAGCAGCCCCGGGACAGGGGTCAGCACAGATACGCAGTATTTT
TRBD1,TRBJ1-2,TRBV29-1,once,CSVEVMGQPESGYTF,TGCAGCGTTGAAGTAATGGGACAGCCAGAATCTGGCTACACCTTC
-,TRBJ2-3,TRBV11-2,-,CASSSQDTQYF,TGTGCCAGCAGCTCCCAAGATACGCAGTATTTT
-,TRBJ2-5,TRBV19,few,CASRISGEETQYF,TGTGCCAGTAGGATTAGCGGTGAAGAGACCCAGTACTTC
-,TRBJ2-7,TRBV7-9,-,CASSPYPTGFEQYF,TGTGCCAGCAGCCCCTACCCAACAGGGTTCGAGCAGTACTTC
TRBD2,TRBJ2-3,TRBV6-6,-,CASSRGTSGGTDTQYF,TGTGCCAGCAGTAGGGGGACTAGTGGCGGCACAGATACGCAGTATTTT
TRBD1,TRBJ1-1,TRBV27,-,CASSYRGLAFF,TGTGCCAGCAGTTACAGGGGGCTAGCTTTCTTT
TRBD2,TRBJ2-1,TRBV9,-,CASSGSGIHHEQFF,TGTGCCAGCAGCGGTAGCGGGATCCACCATGAGCAGTTCTTC
TRBD2,TRBJ2-1,TRBV10-3,-,CAIRDLGGNATNEQFF,TGTGCCATCAGAGATCTGGGGGGGAATGCAACGAATGAGCAGTTCTTC
TRBD1,TRBJ2-7,TRBV6-1,-,CASSVTSGGLTYEQYF,TGTGCCAGCAGTGTAACCTCAGGGGGCCTAACCTACGAGCAGTACTTC
-,TRBJ1-1,TRBV19,-,CASSIGQLNTEAFF,TGTGCCAGTAGTATAGGACAGCTGAACACTGAAGCTTTCTTT
TRBD2,TRBJ2-7,TRBV18,few,CASSTASGRAYEQYF,TGTGCCAGCTCAACTGCTAGCGGGAGGGCTTACGAGCAGTACTTC
TRBD1,TRBJ2-1,TRBV15,-,CATSRGGVGQGIYEQFF,TGTGCCACCAGCAGAGGAGGGGTGGGACAGGGCATCTATGAGCAGTTCTTC
TRBD1,TRBJ2-7,TRBV25-1,-,CATRQGFSYEQYF,TGTGCCACACGACAGGGGTTCTCCTACGAGCAGTACTTC
TRBD1,TRBJ2-5,TRBV4-2,once,CASSQDWDSKETQYF,TGTGCCAGCAGCCAAGATTGGGACAGTAAAGAGACCCAGTACTTC
-,TRBJ1-4,TRBV4-1,-,CASSNGREREKLFF,TGCGCCAGCAGCAATGGGAGAGAGCGGGAAAAACTGTTTTTT
-,TRBJ2-3,TRBV14,-,CASSPTPDTVRDTQYF,TGTGCCAGCAGCCCCACACCGGACACGGTGAGGGATACGCAGTATTTT
-,TRBJ2-7,TRBV7-3,-,CASSLTAGTYEQYF,TGTGCCAGCAGCCTAACAGCAGGGACCTACGAGCAGTACTTC
TRBD1,TRBJ1-2,TRBV30,-,CAWVRDRAFTHGYTF,TGTGCCTGGGTCCGGGACAGGGCCTTTACACATGGCTACACCTTC
-,TRBJ2-7,TRBV6-5,-,CASQRRNPYEQYF,TGTGCCAGTCAGCGCAGAAATCCCTACGAGCAGTACTTC
-,TRBJ1-2,TRBV30,-,CTFAYRVGGYTF,TGTACCTTCGCGTACAGGGTTGGCGGCTACACCTTC
-,TRBJ1-5,TRBV28,-,CASIQTGGAQPQHF,TGTGCCAGCATCCAGACGGGGGGGGCTCAGCCCCAGCATTTT
TRBD2,TRBJ2-1,TRBV6-5,-,CASSYSREDNNEQFF,TGTGCCAGCAGTTACTCCCGGGAGGATAACAATGAGCAGTTCTTC
-,TRBJ2-1,TRBV6-1,-,CASSVSLLNREGYNEQFF,TGTGCCAGCAGTGTATCCCTACTAAACAGGGAGGGGTACAATGAGCAGTTCTTC
-,TRBJ2-1,TRBV7-3,-,CASSLNFGGPEQFF,TGTGCCAGCAGCTTAAATTTCGGAGGACCCGAGCAGTTCTTC
-,TRBJ2-2,TRBV6-1,-,CASSDLNTGELFF,TGTGCCAGCAGTGACTTGAACACCGGGGAGCTGTTTTTT
-,TRBJ1-2,TRBV7-2,-,CASSLEQGLGYTF,TGTGCCAGCAGCTTAGAACAGGGTCTTGGCTACACCTTC
-,TRBJ2-7,TRBV7-2,few,CASSPPGTNYEQYF,TGTGCCAGCAGTCCCCCCGGGACAAACTACGAGCAGTACTTC
-,TRBJ1-5,TRBV30,-,CAWSRQGNQPQHF,TGTGCCTGGAGCCGACAGGGCAATCAGCCCCAGCATTTT
TRBD1,TRBJ1-2,TRBV7-2,-,CASSLQGQTTGYGYTF,TGTGCCAGCAGCTTACAGGGACAGACTACTGGCTATGGCTACACCTTC
TRBD2,TRBJ2-1,TRBV5-1,-,CASSAGLADYYNEQFF,TGCGCCAGCAGCGCCGGACTAGCGGATTACTACAATGAGCAGTTCTTC
TRBD2,TRBJ2-3,TRBV27,-,CASREPKSSGSLDTQYF,TGTGCCAGCAGGGAGCCCAAGTCTAGCGGGAGTTTAGATACGCAGTATTTT
-,TRBJ2-2,TRBV5-1,few,CASSTSNTGELFF,TGCGCCAGCAGCACATCGAACACCGGGGAGCTGTTTTTT
TRBD1,TRBJ2-3,TRBV5-1,few,CASSLEDRVLDTQYF,TGCGCCAGCAGCTTGGAGGACAGGGTTTTAGATACGCAGTATTTT
-,TRBJ2-7,TRBV9,-,CASSVDAGGADRLYEQYF,TGTGCCAGCAGCGTAGATGCCGGGGGGGCGGACAGGCTCTACGAGCAGTACTTC
-,TRBJ2-1,TRBV19,-,CASSIEADGLYNEQFF,TGTGCCAGTAGTATCGAAGCGGACGGTCTCTACAATGAGCAGTTCTTC
TRBD1,TRBJ2-1,TRBV5-5,-,CASSFTQGAHNEQFF,TGTGCCAGCAGCTTTACACAGGGGGCCCACAATGAGCAGTTCTTC